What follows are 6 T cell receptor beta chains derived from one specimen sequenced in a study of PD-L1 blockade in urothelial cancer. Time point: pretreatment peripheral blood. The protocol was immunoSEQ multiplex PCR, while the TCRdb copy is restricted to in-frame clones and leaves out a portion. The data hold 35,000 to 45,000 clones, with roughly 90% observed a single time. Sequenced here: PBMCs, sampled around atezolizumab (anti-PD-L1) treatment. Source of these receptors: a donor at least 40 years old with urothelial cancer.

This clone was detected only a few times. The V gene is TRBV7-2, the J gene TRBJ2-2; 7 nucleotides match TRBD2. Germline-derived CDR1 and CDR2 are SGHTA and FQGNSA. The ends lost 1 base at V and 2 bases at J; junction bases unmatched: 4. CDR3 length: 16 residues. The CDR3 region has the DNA TGTGCCAGCAGCTTAGAGGCTAGCGGTAACACCGGGGAGCTGTTTTTT. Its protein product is CASSLEASGNTGELFF.

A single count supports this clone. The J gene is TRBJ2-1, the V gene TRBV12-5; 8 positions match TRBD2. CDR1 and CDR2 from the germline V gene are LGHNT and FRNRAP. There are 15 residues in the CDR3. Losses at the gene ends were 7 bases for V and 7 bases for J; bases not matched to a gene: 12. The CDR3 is CASARPGLVGNEQFF. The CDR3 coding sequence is TGTGCTAGTGCCCGCCCGGGACTAGTGGGGAATGAGCAGTTCTTC.

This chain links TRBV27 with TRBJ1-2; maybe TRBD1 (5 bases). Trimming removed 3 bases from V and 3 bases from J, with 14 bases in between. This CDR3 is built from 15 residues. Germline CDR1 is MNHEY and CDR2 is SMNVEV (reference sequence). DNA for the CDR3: TGTGCCAGCAGTTTGGGGGGGAGGCGGGACTATGGCTACACCTTC. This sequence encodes CASSLGGRRDYGYTF.

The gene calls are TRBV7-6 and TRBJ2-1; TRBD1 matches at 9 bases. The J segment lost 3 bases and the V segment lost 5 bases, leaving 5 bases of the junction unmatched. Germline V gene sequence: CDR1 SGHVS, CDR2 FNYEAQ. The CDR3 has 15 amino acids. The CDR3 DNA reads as TGTGCCAGCAGCGAACAGGGGGCAGGCTACAATGAGCAGTTCTTC. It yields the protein CASSEQGAGYNEQFF. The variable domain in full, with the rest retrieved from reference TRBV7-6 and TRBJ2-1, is GAGVSQSPRYKVTKRGQDVALRCDPISGHVSLYWYRQALGQGPEFLTYFNYEAQQDKSGLPNDRFSAERPEGSISTLTIQRTEQRDSAMYRCASSEQGAGYNEQFFGPGTRLTVL.

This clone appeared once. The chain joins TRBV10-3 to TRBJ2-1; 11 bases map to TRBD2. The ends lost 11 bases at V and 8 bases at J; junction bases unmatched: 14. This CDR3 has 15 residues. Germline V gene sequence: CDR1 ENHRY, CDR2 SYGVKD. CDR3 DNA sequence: TGTGCCGCAAGAGCCGGGACTAGCGGACGGGATGAGCAGTTCTTC. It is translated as CAARAGTSGRDEQFF.

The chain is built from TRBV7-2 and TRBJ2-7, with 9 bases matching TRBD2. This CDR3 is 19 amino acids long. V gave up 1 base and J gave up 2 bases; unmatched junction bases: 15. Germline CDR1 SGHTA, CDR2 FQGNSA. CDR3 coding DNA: TGTGCCAGCAGCTTAGGGGGGGGCGCGGGAGGGCCGGGGGCCTACGAGCAGTACTTC. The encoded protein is CASSLGGGAGGPGAYEQYF.